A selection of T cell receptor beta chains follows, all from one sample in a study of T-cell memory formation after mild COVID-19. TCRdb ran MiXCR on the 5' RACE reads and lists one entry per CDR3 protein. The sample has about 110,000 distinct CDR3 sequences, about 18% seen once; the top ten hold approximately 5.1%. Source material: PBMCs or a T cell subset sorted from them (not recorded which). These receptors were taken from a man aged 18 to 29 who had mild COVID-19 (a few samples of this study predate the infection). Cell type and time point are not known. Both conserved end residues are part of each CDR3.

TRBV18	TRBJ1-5	CASSPYGQGGQPQHF
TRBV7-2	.	CASSSQGQPDTQHF
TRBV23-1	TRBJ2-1	CASSQPVRSEQFF
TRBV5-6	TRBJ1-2	CASSPGGDGIYGYTF
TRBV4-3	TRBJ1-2	CASSQNTGGRGYTF
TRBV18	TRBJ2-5	CASSDYSSETQYF
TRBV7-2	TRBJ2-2	CASRGISGTGELFF
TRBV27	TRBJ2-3	CASSFWAGQGGDTQYF
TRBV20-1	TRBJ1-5	CSARGDWGGNQPQHF
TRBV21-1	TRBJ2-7	CASSNGRSYEQYF
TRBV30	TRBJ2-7	CAWMRGAHYEQYF
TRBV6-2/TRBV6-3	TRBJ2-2	CASRGLPFFTGELFF